What follows are 6 T cell receptor beta chains derived from one specimen sequenced in a study of blood T cell repertoires in COVID-19. This table comes from immunoSEQ multiplex PCR, and its TCRdb copy is limited to in-frame clones, with some not included. The sample has approximately 93,000 clones; about 91% are singletons. The source material was peripheral blood. The origin of the receptors is a man aged 45-65 years with COVID-19, enrolled during active disease.

The chain joins TRBV28 to TRBJ1-6, with TRBD1 as a possible D gene (5 bases). CDR3 length: 17 residues. Looked up from germline, CDR1 is MDHEN and CDR2 is SYDVKM. Trimming pared 4 bases from V and 0 bases from J, leaving 13 bases between. CDR3 region: CASSSGGTGSYNSPLHF. The CDR3, as DNA: TGTGCCAGCAGTTCGGGGGGAACGGGCTCCTATAATTCACCCCTCCACTTT.

V and J are TRBV4-1 and TRBJ2-7; 8 bases map to TRBD1. Trimming removed 0 bases from V and 2 bases from J; junction bases left unmatched: 6. Germline CDR1 and CDR2: MGHRA and YSYEKL. The CDR3 extends over 16 amino acids. The CDR3 DNA is TGCGCCAGCAGCCAAGAGCCGCGGACAGGGACCTACGAGCAGTACTTC. It yields the protein CASSQEPRTGTYEQYF.

This clone was counted between two and nine times. The V and J genes are TRBV12-5 and TRBJ2-1, with a weak D call TRBD2 (5 bases). There are 15 residues in the CDR3. The germline V and J ends were trimmed by 2 bases and 6 bases, with 14 bases remaining between them. Germline CDR1 and CDR2: LGHNT and FRNRAP. Written as DNA, the CDR3 is TGTGCTAGTGGTTTGCACCGGGGTAGGAGCAATGAGCAGTTCTTC. This encodes CASGLHRGRSNEQFF. Full variable domain (remainder filled in from reference TRBV12-5 and TRBJ2-1): DARVTQTPRHKVTEMGQEVTMRCQPILGHNTVFWYRQTMMQGLELLAYFRNRAPLDDSGMPKDRFSAEMPDATLATLKIQPSEPRDSAVYFCASGLHRGRSNEQFFGPGTRLTVL.

This clone was recorded a few times. The gene calls are TRBV2 and TRBJ1-4; a possible D gene is TRBD1 (6 bases). The CDR3 extends over 16 amino acids. Germline V lookup: CDR1 SNHLY, CDR2 FYNNEI. Trimming removed 4 bases from V and 4 bases from J, with 16 bases in between. DNA for the CDR3: TGTGCCAGCAGTGTTCTAAGGACAGTGCGTAATGAAAAACTGTTTTTT. This codes for CASSVLRTVRNEKLFF.

The chain links TRBV3-1 (or the pseudogene TRBV3-2) to TRBJ2-2; D is ambiguous. The CDR3 has 12 residues. V lost 5 bases, J lost 5 bases, and 6 bases lay in between. CDR1 is LGHDT, CDR2 YNNKEL, per germline (reference sequence). Written as DNA, the CDR3 is TGTGCCAGCAGCTTAGAAACCGGGGAGCTGTTTTTT. Its protein product is CASSLETGELFF.

The gene calls are TRBV2 and TRBJ1-5; no clear D. The V end lost 6 bases, the J end lost 4 bases, and 13 bases lay between the germline ends. The CDR3 length is 14 residues. CDR1 and CDR2 from the germline V gene are SNHLY and FYNNEI. The CDR3 reads CASRDGGSNQPQHF. The CDR3 DNA sequence: TGTGCCAGCAGGGACGGAGGGTCTAATCAGCCCCAGCATTTT.